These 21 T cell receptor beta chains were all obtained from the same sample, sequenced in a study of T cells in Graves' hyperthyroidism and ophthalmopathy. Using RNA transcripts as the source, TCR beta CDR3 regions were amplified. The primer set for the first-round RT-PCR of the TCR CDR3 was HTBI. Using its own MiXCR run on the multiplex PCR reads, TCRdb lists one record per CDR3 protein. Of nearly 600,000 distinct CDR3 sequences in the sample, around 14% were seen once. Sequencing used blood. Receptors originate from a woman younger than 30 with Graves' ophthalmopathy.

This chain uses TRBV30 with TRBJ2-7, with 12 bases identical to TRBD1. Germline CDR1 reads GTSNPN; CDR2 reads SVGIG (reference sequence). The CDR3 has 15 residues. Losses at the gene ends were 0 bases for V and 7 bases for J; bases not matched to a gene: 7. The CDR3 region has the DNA TGTGCCTGGAGTGTACCGGGACAGGGGGCAGGGGAGCAGTACTTC. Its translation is CAWSVPGQGAGEQYF.

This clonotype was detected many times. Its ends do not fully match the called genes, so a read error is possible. CDR3: CASRRGLQLYSEQFF. The CDR3 bases are TGTGCCAGCAGGAGGGGACTGCAACTGTACAGTGAGCAGTTCTTC. The chain carries TRBV6-1 and TRBJ2-1; D is possibly TRBD2 (6 bases). The germline V gene encodes CDR1 MNHNS and CDR2 SASEGT. This CDR3 is 15 amino acids long.

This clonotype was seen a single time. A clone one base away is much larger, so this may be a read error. The CDR3 DNA is TGTGCCAGCAGTTCGGCGGGAGTCCCCTACTACGGGCAGTACTTC. Protein product: CASSSAGVPYYGQYF. The chain carries TRBV28 and TRBJ2-7, with 7 bases fitting TRBD2. The CDR3 totals 15 residues. Germline V lookup: CDR1 MDHEN, CDR2 SYDVKM.

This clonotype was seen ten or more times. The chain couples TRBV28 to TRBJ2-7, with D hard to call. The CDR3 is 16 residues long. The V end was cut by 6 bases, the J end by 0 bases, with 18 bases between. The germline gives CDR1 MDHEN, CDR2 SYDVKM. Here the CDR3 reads CASSQRGRTLSYEQYF. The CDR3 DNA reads TGTGCCAGCAGCCAGCGCGGAAGGACCCTCTCCTACGAGCAGTACTTC. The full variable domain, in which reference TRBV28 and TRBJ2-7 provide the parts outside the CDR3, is DVKVTQSSRYLVKRTGEKVFLECVQDMDHENMFWYRQDPGLGLRLIYFSYDVKMKEKGDIPEGYSVSREKKERFSLILESASTNQTSMYLCASSQRGRTLSYEQYFGPGTRLTVT.

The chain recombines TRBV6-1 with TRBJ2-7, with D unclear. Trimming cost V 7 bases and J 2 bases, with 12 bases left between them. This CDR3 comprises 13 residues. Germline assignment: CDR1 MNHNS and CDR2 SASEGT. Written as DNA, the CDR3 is TGTGCCAGCAAGGAGCGTTTCGCCTACGAGCAGTACTTC. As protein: CASKERFAYEQYF.

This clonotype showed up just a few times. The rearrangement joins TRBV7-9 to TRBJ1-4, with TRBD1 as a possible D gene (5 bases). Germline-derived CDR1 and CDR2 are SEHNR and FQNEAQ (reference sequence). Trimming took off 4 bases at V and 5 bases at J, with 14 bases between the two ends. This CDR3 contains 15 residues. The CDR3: CASSSNYRPNEKLFF. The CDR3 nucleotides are TGTGCCAGCAGCTCCAATTACAGGCCAAATGAAAAACTGTTTTTT.

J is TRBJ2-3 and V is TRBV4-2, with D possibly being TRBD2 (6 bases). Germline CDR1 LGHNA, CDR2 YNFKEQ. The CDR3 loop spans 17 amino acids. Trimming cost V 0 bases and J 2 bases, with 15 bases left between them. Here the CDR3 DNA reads TGTGCCAGCAGCCAAGAAATGGCAGCGGGTCCCACAGATACGCAGTATTTT. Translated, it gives CASSQEMAAGPTDTQYF.

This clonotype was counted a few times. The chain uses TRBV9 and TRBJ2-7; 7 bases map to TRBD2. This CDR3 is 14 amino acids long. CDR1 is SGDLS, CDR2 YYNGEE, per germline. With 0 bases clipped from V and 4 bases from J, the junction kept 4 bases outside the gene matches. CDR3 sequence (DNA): TGTGCCAGCAGCGTAGGGTCAGCGGGGTACGAGCAGTACTTC. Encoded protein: CASSVGSAGYEQYF.

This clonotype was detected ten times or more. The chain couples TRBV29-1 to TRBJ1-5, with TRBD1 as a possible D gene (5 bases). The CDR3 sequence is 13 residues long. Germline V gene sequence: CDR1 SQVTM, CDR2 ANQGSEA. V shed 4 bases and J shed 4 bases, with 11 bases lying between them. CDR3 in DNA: TGCAGCGTTGCCGGGACGGTGAATCAGCCCCAGCATTTT. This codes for CSVAGTVNQPQHF. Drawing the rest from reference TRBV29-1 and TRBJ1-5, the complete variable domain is SAVISQKPSRDICQRGTSLTIQCQVDSQVTMMFWYRQQPGQSLTLIATANQGSEATYESGFVIDKFPISRPNLTFSTLTVSNMSPEDSSIYLCSVAGTVNQPQHFGDGTRLSIL.

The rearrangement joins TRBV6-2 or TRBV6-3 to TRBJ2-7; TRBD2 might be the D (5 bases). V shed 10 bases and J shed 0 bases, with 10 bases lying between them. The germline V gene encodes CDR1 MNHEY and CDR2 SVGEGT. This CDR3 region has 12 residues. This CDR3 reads CATLASSYEQYF. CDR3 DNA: TGTGCCACCTTAGCGAGCTCCTACGAGCAGTACTTC.

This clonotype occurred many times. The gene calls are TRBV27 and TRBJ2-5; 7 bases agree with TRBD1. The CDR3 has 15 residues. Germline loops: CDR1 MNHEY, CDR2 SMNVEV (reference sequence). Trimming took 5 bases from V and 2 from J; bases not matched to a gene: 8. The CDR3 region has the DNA TGTGCCAGCAGTCCTACTTACAGGGGACAAGAGACCCAGTACTTC. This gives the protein CASSPTYRGQETQYF.

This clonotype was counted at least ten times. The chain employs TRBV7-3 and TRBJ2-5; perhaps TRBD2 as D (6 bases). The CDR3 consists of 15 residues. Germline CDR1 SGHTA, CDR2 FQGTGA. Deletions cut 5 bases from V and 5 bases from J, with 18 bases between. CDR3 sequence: CASSAGAGSLETQYF. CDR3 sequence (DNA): TGTGCCAGCAGCGCTGGAGCCGGGAGTCTCGAGACCCAGTACTTC. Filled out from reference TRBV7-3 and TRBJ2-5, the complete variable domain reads GAGVSQTPSNKVTEKGKYVELRCDPISGHTALYWYRQSLGQGPEFLIYFQGTGAADDSGLPNDRFFAVRPEGSVSTLKIQRTERGDSAVYLCASSAGAGSLETQYFGPGTRLLVL.

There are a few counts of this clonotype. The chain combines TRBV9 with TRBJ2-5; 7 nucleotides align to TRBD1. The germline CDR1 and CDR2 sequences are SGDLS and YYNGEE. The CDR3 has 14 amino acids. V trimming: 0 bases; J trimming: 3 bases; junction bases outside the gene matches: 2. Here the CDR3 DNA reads TGTGCCAGCAGCGTAGGGGACAGAAAAGAGACCCAGTACTTC. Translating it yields CASSVGDRKETQYF.

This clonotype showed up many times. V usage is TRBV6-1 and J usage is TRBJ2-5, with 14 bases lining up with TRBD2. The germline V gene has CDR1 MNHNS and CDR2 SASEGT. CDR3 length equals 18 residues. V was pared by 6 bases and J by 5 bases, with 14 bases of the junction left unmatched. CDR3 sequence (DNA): TGTGCCAGCAGGGGGACTAGCGGGAGACGGGGGTTTCGGGAGACCCAGTACTTC. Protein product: CASRGTSGRRGFRETQYF.

The CDR3 sequence: CASSSLGQSYEQYV. The DNA for the CDR3 is TGTGCCAGCAGCAGCCTGGGACAGTCCTACGAGCAGTACGTC. The chain carries TRBV5-6 and TRBJ2-7; 7 bases align to TRBD1. The CDR3 is 14 amino acids. Germline V CDR1 and CDR2: SGHDT, YYEEEE. Unmatched junction bases numbered 5, after V lost 4 bases and J lost 1 base.

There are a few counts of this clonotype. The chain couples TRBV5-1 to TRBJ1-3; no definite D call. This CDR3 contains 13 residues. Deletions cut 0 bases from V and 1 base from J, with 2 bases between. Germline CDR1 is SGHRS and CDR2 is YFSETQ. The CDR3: CASSLGSGNTIYF. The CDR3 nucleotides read TGCGCCAGCAGCTTGGGGTCTGGAAACACCATATATTTT.

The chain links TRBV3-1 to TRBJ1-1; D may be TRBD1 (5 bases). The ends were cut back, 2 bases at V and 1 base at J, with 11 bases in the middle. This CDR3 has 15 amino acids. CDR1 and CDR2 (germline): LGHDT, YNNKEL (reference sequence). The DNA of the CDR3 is TGTGCCAGCAGCCAACCCGGGACGCCGAACACTGAAGCTTTCTTT. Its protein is CASSQPGTPNTEAFF.

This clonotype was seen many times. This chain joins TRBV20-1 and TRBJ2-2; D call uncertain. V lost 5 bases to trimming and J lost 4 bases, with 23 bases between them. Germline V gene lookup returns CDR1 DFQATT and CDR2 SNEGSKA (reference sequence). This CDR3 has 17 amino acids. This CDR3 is CSALKTLGPQFTGELFF. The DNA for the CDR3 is TGCAGTGCTTTAAAGACATTAGGGCCCCAATTCACCGGGGAGCTGTTTTTT.

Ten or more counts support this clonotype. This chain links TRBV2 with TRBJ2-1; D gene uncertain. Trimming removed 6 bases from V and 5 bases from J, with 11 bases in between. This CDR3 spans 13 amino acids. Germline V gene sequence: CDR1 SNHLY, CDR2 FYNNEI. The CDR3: CASSAVNNNEQFF. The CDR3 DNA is TGTGCCAGCAGCGCCGTTAACAACAATGAGCAGTTCTTC.

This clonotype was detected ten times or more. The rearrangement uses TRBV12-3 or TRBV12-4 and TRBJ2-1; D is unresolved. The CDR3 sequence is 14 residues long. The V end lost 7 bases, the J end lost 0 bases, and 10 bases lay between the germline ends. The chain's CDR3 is CASILSPSYNEQFF. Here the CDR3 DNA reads TGTGCCAGCATCCTCTCCCCCTCCTACAATGAGCAGTTCTTC.

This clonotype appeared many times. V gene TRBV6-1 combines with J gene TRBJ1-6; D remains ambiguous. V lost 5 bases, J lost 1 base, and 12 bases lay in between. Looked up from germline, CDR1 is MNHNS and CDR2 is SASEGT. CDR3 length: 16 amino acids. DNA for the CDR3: TGTGCCAGCAGTTCTCCCACACGGTCCTATAATTCACCCCTCCACTTT. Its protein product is CASSSPTRSYNSPLHF.